These 3 T cell receptor beta chains were sequenced from one sample in a study of T cells in Graves' hyperthyroidism and ophthalmopathy. The CDR3 regions of TCR beta were amplified from RNA transcripts. TCR CDR3 underwent first-round RT-PCR with the HTBI primer set. TCRdb re-derived calls from the multiplex PCR reads in MiXCR, one entry per CDR3 protein. The table records approximately 570,000 distinct CDR3 sequences, around 20% of them present only once. Sequenced sample: blood. The receptors come from a middle-aged man with Graves' ophthalmopathy.

The chain employs TRBV4-1 and TRBJ2-3, with 8 nucleotides matching TRBD2. The trim removed 1 base at V and 5 bases at J, leaving 11 bases unmatched. Germline CDR1 MGHRA, CDR2 YSYEKL. The length of the CDR3 is 17 residues. The CDR3 DNA reads as TGCGCCAGCAGCCAAGCCCACGGGGGGGCCGCGGTAGATACGCAGTATTTT. It yields the protein CASSQAHGGAAVDTQYF.

This clonotype was seen repeatedly, ten times or more. This chain joins TRBV7-9 and TRBJ2-7, with D perhaps TRBD1 (5 bases). The CDR3 is made up of 16 amino acids. V was shortened by 2 bases and J by 1 base, with 15 bases between the two germline ends. Germline V gene data show CDR1 as SEHNR and CDR2 as FQNEAQ (reference sequence). The chain's CDR3 is CASSLTAGWKSYEQYF. DNA of the CDR3: TGTGCCAGCAGCTTAACGGCAGGGTGGAAATCCTACGAGCAGTACTTC.

This clonotype was observed at least ten times. This chain links TRBV12-3 or TRBV12-4 with TRBJ2-2, with D perhaps being TRBD1 or TRBD2 (5 bases each). This CDR3 spans 15 amino acids. Deletions cut 7 bases from V and 0 bases from J, with 12 bases between. The CDR3 sequence: CASTLGRTNTGELFF. The CDR3, as DNA: TGTGCCAGCACCCTGGGACGAACGAACACCGGGGAGCTGTTTTTT.